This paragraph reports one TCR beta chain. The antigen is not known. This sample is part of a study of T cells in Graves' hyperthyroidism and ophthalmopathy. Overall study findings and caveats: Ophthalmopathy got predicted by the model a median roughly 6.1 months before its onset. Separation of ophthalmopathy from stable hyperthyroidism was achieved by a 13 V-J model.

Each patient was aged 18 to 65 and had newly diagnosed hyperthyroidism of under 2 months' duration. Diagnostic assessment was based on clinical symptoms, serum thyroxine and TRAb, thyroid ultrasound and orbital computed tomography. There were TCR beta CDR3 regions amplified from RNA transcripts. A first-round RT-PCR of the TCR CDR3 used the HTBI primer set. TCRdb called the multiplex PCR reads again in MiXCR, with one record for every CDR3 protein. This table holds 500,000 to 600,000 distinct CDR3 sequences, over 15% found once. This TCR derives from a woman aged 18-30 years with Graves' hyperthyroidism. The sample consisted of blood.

The DNA of the CDR3 is TGCAGTGCTCCCCCTCGACTCAGGATGCACGGCAATGAGCAGTTCTTC. Translated, it gives CSAPPRLRMHGNEQFF. The rearrangement uses TRBV20-1 and TRBJ2-1, with D hard to call. Germline CDR1 reads DFQATT; CDR2 reads SNEGSKA (reference sequence). With 5 bases removed from V and 6 bases from J, the gap between germline ends came to 23 bases. This CDR3 has 16 amino acids.